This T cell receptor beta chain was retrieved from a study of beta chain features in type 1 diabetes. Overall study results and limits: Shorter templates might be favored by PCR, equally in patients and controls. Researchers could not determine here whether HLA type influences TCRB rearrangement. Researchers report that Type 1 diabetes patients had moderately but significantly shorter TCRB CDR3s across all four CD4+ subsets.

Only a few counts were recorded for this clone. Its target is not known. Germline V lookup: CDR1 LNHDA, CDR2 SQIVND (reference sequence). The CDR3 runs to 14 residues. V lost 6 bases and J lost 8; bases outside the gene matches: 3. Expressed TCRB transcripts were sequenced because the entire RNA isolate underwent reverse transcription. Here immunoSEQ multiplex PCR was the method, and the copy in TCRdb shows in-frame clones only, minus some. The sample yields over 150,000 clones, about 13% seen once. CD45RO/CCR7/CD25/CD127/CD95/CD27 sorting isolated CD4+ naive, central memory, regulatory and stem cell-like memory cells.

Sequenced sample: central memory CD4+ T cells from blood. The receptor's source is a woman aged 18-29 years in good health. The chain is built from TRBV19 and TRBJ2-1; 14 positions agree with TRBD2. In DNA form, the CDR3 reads TGTGCCAGTAGGGGACTAGCGGGAGTCTATGAGCAGTTCTTC. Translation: CASRGLAGVYEQFF.